This is a list of T cell receptor beta chains from one sample in a study of cytomegalovirus exposure and HLA in healthy donors. The protocol was immunoSEQ multiplex PCR, while the TCRdb copy is restricted to in-frame clones and leaves out a portion. In the table there are about 120,000 clones, about 68% of which are singletons. Material: PBMCs. These receptors originate from a man aged 40-50 years in good health and CMV-seropositive. The conserved cysteine and the conserved F or W are not part of the CDR3 here. Part of the rows lack a size; the others show once, few, many or a class for expanded clones.

>TRBV25-1|TRBJ2-3|12|once
ASSEGAGTDTQY
>TRBV13|TRBJ2-7|13|-
ASSFNAGGAREQY
>TRBV7-9|TRBJ2-2|14|once
ASSHRLAPNTGELF
>TRBV4-2|TRBJ2-7|15|-
ASSQEGGTGSSYEQY
>TRBV6-6|TRBJ1-6|13|-
ASSFQGNYNSPLH
>TRBV6-6|TRBJ1-1|12|-
ASSYAGQGTEAF
>TRBV28|TRBJ1-5|13|-
ASSLVQGSNQPQH
>TRBV5-4|TRBJ1-1|11|-
ASSELTNTEAF
>TRBV27|TRBJ1-3|13|few
ASRSGGPSGNTIY
>TRBV5-6|TRBJ2-2|12|-
ASSLGQGMGELF
>TRBV7-6|TRBJ2-7|14|once
ASSLRFSGGNYEQY
>TRBV2|TRBJ2-4|16|once
ASSVSGIILLAKNIQY
>TRBV2|TRBJ2-2|16|-
ASSDSQGAPIDTGELF
>TRBV28|TRBJ1-4|14|-
ASSLTPGSTNEKLF
>TRBV2|TRBJ2-7|12|-
ASLPRGNTYEQY
>TRBV6-1|TRBJ2-7|13|-
ASSDSSGGSYEQY
>TRBV7-2|TRBJ2-7|12|-
ASSLAAGAYEQY
>TRBV7-2|TRBJ2-7|13|-
ASSFRLAETYEQY
>TRBV4-2|TRBJ1-5|14|-
ASSQVTAGTNQPQH
>TRBV6-4|TRBJ2-2|16|few
ASSRTSGRGSNTGELF
>TRBV5-6|TRBJ2-1|13|once
ASRQPGDPPNEQF
>TRBV6-6|TRBJ2-6|14|-
ASRVDTFSGANVLT
>TRBV30|TRBJ2-1|11|-
AWSLAGGDEQF
>TRBV5-6|TRBJ2-5|10|-
ASSLGGRTQY
>TRBV15|TRBJ1-4|13|-
ATSNEGDSNEKLF
>TRBV9|TRBJ2-7|10|-
ASGPPLGEQY
>TRBV6-1|TRBJ2-1|13|-
ASSARTSGLNEQF
>TRBV6-6|TRBJ2-7|12|-
ASTPVRGTYEQY
>TRBV4-3|TRBJ2-3|15|-
ASSHGTSGSRTDTQY
>TRBV27|TRBJ2-7|14|-
ASRQRSSGATYEQY
>TRBV2|TRBJ2-1|10|-
ASSEREGYEF
>TRBV18|TRBJ2-5|14|-
ASLPTGTGHQETQY
>TRBV7-9|TRBJ2-1|15|-
ASSLASDWRAYNEQF
>TRBV27|TRBJ2-7|11|-
ASSPPGPREQY
>TRBV10-3|TRBJ2-7|16|-
AIRDRGLAGASSYEQY
>TRBV19|TRBJ1-5|13|-
ASSQVLGSNQPQH
>TRBV5-1|TRBJ1-2|10|-
ASSRETRGYT
>TRBV28|-|15|-
ASSLPLAGGRAYEQY
>TRBV2|TRBJ2-2|16|-
ASSVRTSGGANTGELF
>TRBV5-1|TRBJ2-7|14|-
ASSPGTSGDSYEQY
>TRBV9|TRBJ1-1|11|-
ASSVGQGTEAF
>TRBV29-1|TRBJ2-1|13|-
SVGVSGGYYNEQF
>TRBV7-9|TRBJ1-1|11|few
ASSLVSYTEAF
>TRBV28|TRBJ2-1|9|once
ASSSFNEQF
>TRBV6-6|TRBJ1-1|12|-
ASSFGQGAYRAF
>TRBV19|TRBJ1-2|12|-
ASSTETGGYGYT
>TRBV7-9|TRBJ1-2|12|-
ASSLDPGKHGYT
>TRBV2|TRBJ1-4|11|-
ASREHANEKLF
>TRBV2|TRBJ1-1|12|-
ASTMDRANTEAF
>TRBV19|TRBJ1-3|13|-
ASSSLRGQGNTIY
>TRBV7-2|TRBJ2-7|13|-
ASSLEGQGLTEQY
>TRBV15|TRBJ1-5|15|once
ATSSLRQGTFNQPQH
>TRBV4-1|TRBJ1-1|12|few
ASSQDPKNTEAF
>TRBV6-4|TRBJ1-2|12|-
ASSTVLGGYGYT
>TRBV19|TRBJ2-2|13|-
ASSKTGLNTGELF
>TRBV5-1|-|10|-
ASSLDKYEQY
>TRBV5-1|TRBJ1-5|13|-
ASSLDGENNQPQH
>TRBV10-3|TRBJ1-1|11|-
AISSGQGTEAF
>TRBV4-3|TRBJ2-2|13|-
ASSQERRGTGELF
>TRBV5-1|TRBJ1-3|13|-
ASSPTGLSGNTIY